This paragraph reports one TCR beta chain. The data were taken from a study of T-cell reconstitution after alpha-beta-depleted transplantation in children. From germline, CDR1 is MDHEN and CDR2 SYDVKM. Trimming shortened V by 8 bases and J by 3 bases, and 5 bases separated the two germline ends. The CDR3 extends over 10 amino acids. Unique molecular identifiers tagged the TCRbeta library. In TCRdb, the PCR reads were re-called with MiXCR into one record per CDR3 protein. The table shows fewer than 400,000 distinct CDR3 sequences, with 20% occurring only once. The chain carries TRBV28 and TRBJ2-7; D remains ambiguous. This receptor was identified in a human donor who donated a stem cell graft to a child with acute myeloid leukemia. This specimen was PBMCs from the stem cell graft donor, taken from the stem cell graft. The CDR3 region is CASGRYEQYF. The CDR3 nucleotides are TGTGCCAGCGGACGCTACGAGCAGTACTTC.